This entry lists 23 T cell receptor beta chains sequenced from one sample in a study of cytomegalovirus exposure and HLA in healthy donors. Use of 60 Vbeta and 13 Jbeta primers characterized the PCR. The repertoire was sequenced with immunoSEQ multiplex PCR; TCRdb's copy has only in-frame clones and lacks some. This sample carries 200,000 or so clones, over 70% of them seen once, and the ten largest clones take around 1.9%. Sequencing input: PBMCs. The receptors stem from a woman between 18 and 30 years old in good health and CMV-seropositive.

The V gene is TRBV30, the J gene TRBJ2-2, with TRBD2 as a possible D gene (6 bases). V was shortened by 5 bases and J by 2 bases, with 9 bases between the two germline ends. The CDR3 extends over 13 amino acids. Germline V gives CDR1 GTSNPN, CDR2 SVGIG (reference sequence). Here the CDR3 DNA reads TGTGCCTGGGAGACTAGTAACACCGGGGAGCTGTTTTTT. It encodes CAWETSNTGELFF.

This clone was seen just once. Mismatch with germline at one junction end may stem from a read error. The J gene is TRBJ1-2, the V gene TRBV2, with a weak D call TRBD1 (5 bases). CDR3 length: 10 amino acids. Germline lookup yields CDR1 SNHLY and CDR2 FYNNEI. The CDR3: CASSWGELFF. CDR3 DNA sequence: TGTGCCAGCAGTTGGGGGGAATTGTTCTTC.

The V and J genes are TRBV19 and TRBJ1-1; TRBD1 matches at 8 bases. The length of the CDR3 is 13 residues. Germline loops: CDR1 LNHDA, CDR2 SQIVND (reference sequence). Germline trimming cut 5 bases from V and 6 bases from J; bases unmatched to any gene: 5. The CDR3 sequence: CASSPDRGAEAFF. The CDR3 bases are TGTGCCAGTAGTCCCGACAGGGGCGCTGAAGCTTTCTTT. Filled out from reference TRBV19 and TRBJ1-1, the complete variable domain reads DGGITQSPKYLFRKEGQNVTLSCEQNLNHDAMYWYRQDPGQGLRLIYYSQIVNDFQKGDIAEGYSVSREKKESFPLTVTSAQKNPTAFYLCASSPDRGAEAFFGQGTRLTVV.

V and J are TRBV7-9 and TRBJ1-2; 10 positions match TRBD1. The ends lost 4 bases at V and 2 bases at J; junction bases unmatched: 4. The CDR3 has 15 amino acids. CDR1 and CDR2 (germline): SEHNR, FQNEAQ (reference sequence). The CDR3 DNA follows: TGTGCCAGCAGCTCAGGACAGGGGGTAAACTATGGCTACACCTTC. It translates to CASSSGQGVNYGYTF.

V and J are TRBV4-1 and TRBJ1-5; D may be TRBD1 (5 bases). This CDR3 has 15 residues. Trimming removed 6 bases at V and 4 bases at J, with 16 bases between. The germline gives CDR1 MGHRA, CDR2 YSYEKL. This CDR3 reads CASSPSGGGNQPQHF. CDR3 nucleotide sequence: TGCGCCAGCAGTCCTTCGGGGGGTGGAAATCAGCCCCAGCATTTT.

This clone was seen once. The chain employs TRBV28 and TRBJ1-2; 7 positions agree with TRBD1. The CDR3 spans 15 residues. Trimming removed 6 bases from V and 4 bases from J; junction bases left unmatched: 11. Per germline, CDR1 MDHEN and CDR2 SYDVKM. As DNA, the CDR3 is TGTGCCAGCAGCCCCAGGGGGACAGAATTCTATGGCTACACCTTC. The encoded protein is CASSPRGTEFYGYTF.

The rearrangement joins TRBV2 to TRBJ2-1; D is possibly TRBD1 (6 bases). Trimming shortened V by 8 bases and J by 5 bases, and 13 bases separated the two germline ends. CDR1 is SNHLY, CDR2 FYNNEI, per germline. The CDR3 has 13 residues. DNA for the CDR3: TGTGCCAGCGGCACACAGGGCCACAATGAGCAGTTCTTC. Its protein is CASGTQGHNEQFF.

The rearrangement links TRBV5-8 to TRBJ1-1; 8 bases fit TRBD1. The CDR3 sequence is 16 residues long. Per germline, CDR1 SGHTS and CDR2 YDEGEE. The ends lost 2 bases at V and 4 bases at J; junction bases unmatched: 10. The CDR3 DNA reads TGTGCCAGCAGCTTCGTTACCAGGGGGCAAGCCACTGAAGCTTTCTTT. Its protein is CASSFVTRGQATEAFF.

The genes are TRBV14 and TRBJ1-1, with D possibly matching TRBD1 (5 bases). The CDR3 sequence is 14 residues long. The V gene lost 6 bases and the J gene lost 1 base, with 12 bases spanning the gap. Germline V gives CDR1 SGHDN, CDR2 FVKESK. The CDR3 DNA sequence: TGTGCCAGCAGTCGCAGGGTCACGAACACTGAAGCTTTCTTT. Translation gives CASSRRVTNTEAFF.

In its sample, this clone was seen once. The CDR3 here is CSEGGHGYTF. In DNA form, the CDR3 reads TGCAGCGAGGGGGGGCACGGCTACACCTTC. The chain is built from TRBV29-1 and TRBJ1-2; D may be TRBD1 (6 bases). Germline loops: CDR1 SQVTM, CDR2 ANQGSEA. V shed 7 bases and J shed 8 bases, with 11 bases lying between them. CDR3 length equals 10 residues.

This clone was recorded a few times. The chain combines TRBV7-2 with TRBJ2-3, with 9 positions matching TRBD2. This CDR3 comprises 16 residues. Looked up from germline, CDR1 is SGHTA and CDR2 is FQGNSA. After removal of 5 bases from V and 5 bases from J, the junction contained 11 bases not matched to a gene. The CDR3 reads CASSPATSGGIDTQYF. The CDR3 DNA reads TGTGCCAGCAGCCCCGCGACCAGCGGGGGGATAGATACGCAGTATTTT. Supplemented by reference TRBV7-2 and TRBJ2-3, the full variable domain reads GAGVSQSPSNKVTEKGKDVELRCDPISGHTALYWYRQSLGQGLEFLIYFQGNSAPDKSGLPSDRFSAERTGGSVSTLTIQRTQQEDSAVYLCASSPATSGGIDTQYFGPGTRLTVL.

The gene calls are TRBV28 and TRBJ2-7; weak D call: TRBD2 (6 bases). The CDR3 covers 11 residues. Trimming took 6 bases from V and 5 from J, leaving 8 bases between them. From germline, CDR1 is MDHEN and CDR2 SYDVKM. CDR3 coding DNA: TGTGCCAGCAGACTAGCCGACGAGCAGTACTTC. This codes for CASRLADEQYF. Full variable domain (outside the CDR3, taken from reference TRBV28 and TRBJ2-7): DVKVTQSSRYLVKRTGEKVFLECVQDMDHENMFWYRQDPGLGLRLIYFSYDVKMKEKGDIPEGYSVSREKKERFSLILESASTNQTSMYLCASRLADEQYFGPGTRLTVT.

V usage is TRBV4-1 and J usage is TRBJ1-4; D not certain. V was trimmed by 4 bases and J by 8 bases, leaving 11 bases between them. The CDR3 is 13 amino acids. Per germline, CDR1 MGHRA and CDR2 YSYEKL. The DNA for the CDR3 is TGCGCCAGCAGCCCTCTAAGAGGAGAAAAACTGTTTTTT. Translating gives CASSPLRGEKLFF.

The J gene is TRBJ2-7, the V gene TRBV13; D is uncertain. The CDR3 is made up of 12 amino acids. V was cut by 5 bases and J by 0 bases, with 5 bases left in between. CDR1 PRHDT and CDR2 FYEKMQ come from the germline V gene (reference sequence). The CDR3, as DNA: TGTGCCAGCAGCCGCGACTCCTACGAGCAGTACGTC. This codes for CASSRDSYEQYV.

This chain connects TRBV7-2 to TRBJ2-3; the D gene is possibly TRBD1 (5 bases). The CDR3 contains 14 residues. The ends were cut back, 5 bases at V and 0 bases at J, with 9 bases in the middle. Germline-derived CDR1 and CDR2 are SGHTA and FQGNSA. CDR3 region: CASSLRQSTDTQYF. The CDR3 nucleotides are TGTGCCAGCAGCCTTAGACAGAGCACAGATACGCAGTATTTT.

The V gene is TRBV5-4, the J gene TRBJ2-4; D may be TRBD2 (6 bases). Deletions cut 5 bases from V and 6 bases from J, with 6 bases between. Germline V gives CDR1 SGHNT, CDR2 YYREEE (reference sequence). The CDR3 is made up of 11 amino acids. This chain's CDR3 is CASRGGNIQYF. CDR3 sequence (DNA): TGTGCCAGCAGGGGAGGAAACATTCAGTACTTC.

This chain links TRBV6-5 with TRBJ2-3; the D gene is possibly TRBD1 (6 bases). This CDR3 is 16 amino acids long. V was clipped by 1 base and J by 0 bases, with 11 bases between them. Germline V gives CDR1 MNHEY, CDR2 SVGAGI. The CDR3 DNA reads as TGTGCCAGCAGTTACTGGACAGTCTCTAGCACAGATACGCAGTATTTT. It translates to CASSYWTVSSTDTQYF.

The chain combines TRBV5-4 with TRBJ1-1; D is unresolved. Trimming stripped 5 bases from V and 1 base from J, with 9 bases between. The CDR3 loop spans 13 amino acids. From germline, CDR1 is SGHNT and CDR2 YYREEE (reference sequence). The DNA for the CDR3 is TGTGCCAGCAGAGGCGAGGGGAACACTGAAGCTTTCTTT. Translation: CASRGEGNTEAFF.

The CDR3 DNA reads as TGTGCCAGCTCAAGTCTCAGCGACGAGCAGTACTTC. It yields the protein CASSSLSDEQYF. The chain carries TRBV2 and TRBJ2-7; D is uncertain. Germline lookup yields CDR1 SNHLY and CDR2 FYNNEI. The CDR3 is 12 amino acids. The V and J ends lost 8 bases and 5 bases respectively, with 13 bases between them.

The rearrangement joins TRBV5-5 to TRBJ1-3; D remains ambiguous. Trimming shortened V by 2 bases and J by 2 bases, and 14 bases separated the two germline ends. The length of the CDR3 is 16 residues. Germline V gene data show CDR1 as SGHKS and CDR2 as YYEKEE (reference sequence). The CDR3 region has the DNA TGTGCCAGCAGCTTTAGCCGAAGTTCCGCTGGAAACACCATATATTTT. Translating it yields CASSFSRSSAGNTIYF.

This clone was detected only a few times. The chain combines TRBV19 with TRBJ2-7; 11 bases match TRBD1. V gave up 6 bases and J gave up 5 bases; unmatched junction bases: 9. This CDR3 region has 15 residues. The germline V gene encodes CDR1 LNHDA and CDR2 SQIVND (reference sequence). As DNA, the CDR3 is TGTGCCAGTAGGGACAGGGGGCTTCGTCAGGACGAGCAGTACTTC. Protein sequence: CASRDRGLRQDEQYF.

The chain couples TRBV4-3 to TRBJ2-1; a weak D match, TRBD2 (6 bases). Germline CDR1 reads LGHNA; CDR2 reads YSLEER. Trimming left V 3 bases short and J 5 bases short, with 17 bases between. The CDR3 has 16 amino acids. CDR3 DNA sequence: TGCGCCAGCAGCCACCCATTTGGCGGGGAGGACAATGAGCAGTTCTTC. Translating it yields CASSHPFGGEDNEQFF.

The rearrangement uses TRBV6-5 and TRBJ1-2; 10 bases map to TRBD1. CDR3 length equals 13 residues. J was trimmed by 10 bases and V by 7 bases; bases with no gene match: 9. Germline-derived CDR1 and CDR2 are MNHEY and SVGAGI. CDR3 amino acids: CASTRDRGTLYTF. CDR3 in DNA: TGTGCCAGCACTAGGGACAGGGGAACGCTCTACACCTTC.